This T cell receptor beta chain was retrieved from a study of spatial heterogeneity in lung cancer. Time point in this sample: sample taken at primary tumor resection. A total of around 72 untreated early-stage non-small cell lung cancer patients served as donors. Whole RNA, isolated from tumor, nontumor lung or frozen PBMC, was sequenced without prior sorting. Turning to this clonotype: Antigen unknown.

Study results and caveats: The study found that expanded intratumoral alpha and beta TCR counts tracked tumor mutation counts. Coverage of tumor T cells was estimated at around 7.7% for alpha chains and 13% for beta chains.

The CDR3 length is 13 residues. The ends were cut back, 6 bases at V and 6 bases at J, with 12 bases in the middle. The germline CDR1 and CDR2 sequences are LNHDA and SQIVND (reference sequence). The library protocol tagged each TCR cDNA with a unique molecular identifier. TCRdb re-derived calls from the 5' RACE reads in MiXCR, one entry per CDR3 protein. The sample has fewer than 6,000 distinct CDR3 sequences; 25% to 40% are singletons. The gene calls are TRBV19 and TRBJ2-4, with no clear D. Sample: lung tumor tissue, taken at surgery. The sequence derives from a male donor with early-stage non-small cell lung cancer. CDR3 in amino acids: CASSPVGINIQYF. CDR3 nucleotide sequence: TGTGCCAGTAGCCCGGTAGGGATAAACATTCAGTACTTC.